A selection of T cell receptor beta chains follows, all from one sample in a study of spatial heterogeneity in lung cancer. TCRdb used MiXCR to reprocess the 5' RACE reads, holding one entry per CDR3 protein. The sample records 60,000 to 90,000 distinct CDR3 sequences, roughly 14% being singletons. The sample here was PBMCs, taken at surgery. The receptors originated from a male donor with early-stage non-small cell lung cancer. The CDR3 runs from the conserved cysteine through the conserved F or W. Fields, in order: J gene, V gene, CDR3 protein.

TRBJ2-3	TRBV4-2	CASSQVRDTQYF
TRBJ2-7	TRBV12-3/TRBV12-4	CASSLAGSSYEQYF
TRBJ2-1	TRBV7-9	CASSFPGGNEQFF
TRBJ2-1	TRBV7-2	CASSSITGTREFF
TRBJ2-3	TRBV12-3/TRBV12-4	CASSRQISGSTDTQYF
TRBJ1-1	TRBV12-3/TRBV12-4	CASSLAEHTEAFF
TRBJ1-5	TRBV4-2	CASSQGQGGQPQHF
TRBJ2-5	TRBV3-1	CASSRHAEETQYF
TRBJ1-2	TRBV11-3	CASSGGCYGYTF
TRBJ2-7	TRBV6-2/TRBV6-3	CASQWAPGPYEQYF
TRBJ2-1	TRBV14	CASSYTKTNEQFF
TRBJ2-3	TRBV29-1	CSVEKIAGSDTQYF
TRBJ2-5	TRBV4-1	CASSPTKRSQQETQYF
TRBJ2-3	TRBV28	CASSFPPGISTDTQYF
TRBJ2-1	TRBV12-3/TRBV12-4	CASSPQAGADNEQFF
TRBJ2-1	TRBV5-1	CASSPGGGAVEQFF
TRBJ2-3	TRBV20-1	CSANSGREGQGDTQYF
TRBJ2-7	TRBV7-9	CASQSNGSTWGQYF
TRBJ2-7	TRBV7-9	CASSLSSEGAYEQYF
TRBJ2-1	TRBV20-1	CSARSGRAPNEQFF
TRBJ1-1	TRBV5-5	CASSLASGPIVF
TRBJ2-7	TRBV20-1	CSAEDRATYEQYF
TRBJ1-1	TRBV11-2	CASSSGTFNTEAFF
TRBJ2-1	TRBV20-1	CSAPKLLAPSNEQFF
TRBJ1-1	TRBV5-1	CASSFFAGGRTEAFF
TRBJ2-3	TRBV5-4	CASSLLARRQAQYF
TRBJ1-1	TRBV7-3	CASSLEGYSGEAFF
TRBJ2-5	TRBV5-6	CASSLDVAGVETQYF
TRBJ2-3	TRBV20-1	CSARDWLPPDTQYF
TRBJ1-1	TRBV3-1	CASSWGGQEAFF
TRBJ2-1	TRBV20-1	CSARRDGSTYNEQFF
TRBJ2-7	TRBV29-1	CSVGDFGYEQYF
TRBJ2-1	TRBV9	CASSVDSASGRWGNEQFF
TRBJ1-1	TRBV7-9	CASSFGTAGGEAFF
TRBJ2-7	TRBV7-2	CASSFGSGSVYEQYF
TRBJ2-1	TRBV5-1	CASSLWKSSYNEQFF
TRBJ2-3	TRBV5-1	CARPFGTQYF
TRBJ2-7	TRBV29-1	CSVEDLLNRGVSYEQYF
TRBJ2-7	TRBV5-6	CASSLLSSLSYEQYF
TRBJ2-2	TRBV29-1	CSARDTRDNGTGELFF
TRBJ1-1	TRBV11-2	CASSLSFVRDRFTEAFF
TRBJ2-3	TRBV5-8	CASSLFGAGTRTDTQYF
TRBJ2-1	TRBV5-1	CASSLGGPGYNEQFF
TRBJ2-1	TRBV9	CASSLRLTGSSYNEQFF
TRBJ1-1	TRBV7-9	CASSFAPSEAFF
TRBJ2-1	TRBV3-1	CAALPSGKGSSYNEQFF
TRBJ2-7	TRBV11-3	CASSLDRDGQYF
TRBJ2-7	TRBV5-1	CASSPLDRVSEQYF
TRBJ1-5	TRBV20-1	CSAGGFSNQPQHF
TRBJ2-2	TRBV19	CASRNAGGPNTGELFF
TRBJ1-3	TRBV16	CASSQSKWTRTAGNTIYF
TRBJ2-3	TRBV11-2	CASSPGAYQPTDTQYF